This TCR beta chain was documented in a study of beta chain features in type 1 diabetes. About the research overall: Patients and healthy donors were similar in age, gender and cell yields.

CDR1 is LNHDA and CDR2 is SQIVND in the germline V gene (reference sequence). CDR3 length: 13 residues. Trimming stripped 5 bases from V and 12 bases from J, with 14 bases between. The authors took one heparinised blood draw, averaging roughly 120 mL, from each donor. The purity of all sorted populations exceeded 95%. Study-wide results and caveats: Patients with Type 1 diabetes showed moderately but significantly shorter TCRB CDR3s in all four CD4+ subsets. Patients with type 1 diabetes carried fewer insertions and had more deletions at their VDJ junctions.

The table lists this clone with a few counts. What it binds is not known. TCRB transcripts that were expressed got sequenced, as all of the isolated RNA had been reverse transcribed. This table comes from immunoSEQ multiplex PCR, and its TCRdb copy is limited to in-frame clones, with some not included. Of 200,000 to 250,000 clones in the sample, around 13% were seen once. The TCR comes from a man younger than 40 with type 1 diabetes. Source material: naive CD4+ T cells from blood. J is TRBJ2-6 and V is TRBV19; D is perhaps TRBD2 (5 bases). The CDR3 DNA reads as TGTGCCAGTAGTCCCTTGGCGGGCGGCGTCCTGACTTTC. Protein sequence: CASSPLAGGVLTF.